This TCR beta chain was profiled in a study of T-cell reconstitution after alpha-beta-depleted transplantation in children. Study observations and caveats: About two months after transplant, alpha-beta T cells reportedly came from several hundred expanded graft clones. From surviving recipient T cells and thymic progenitors came the high day-60 TCRbeta diversity observed in some patients.

In germline, CDR1 is SGHTA, CDR2 FQGTGA. V was shortened by 1 base and J by 4 bases, with 5 bases between the two germline ends. The CDR3 loop spans 13 amino acids. Molecular barcoding with unique molecular identifiers was used for the TCRbeta library. One entry per CDR3 protein results from TCRdb running MiXCR on the PCR reads. The sample records 250,000 to 300,000 distinct CDR3 sequences, about 9.9% being singletons. This clonotype was counted many times. Its specificity is not known. This TCR was recovered from a male patient under 10 years old who had a stem cell transplant for chronic granulomatous disease, so the T cells may come from the graft donor. The material was peripheral blood, obtained 180 days after TCRalphabeta/CD19-depleted stem cell transplant. The chain couples TRBV7-3 to TRBJ1-3; no clear D gene. The chain's CDR3 is CASSLNGGNTIYF. CDR3 DNA sequence: TGTGCCAGCAGCTTAAATGGGGGAAACACCATATATTTT.